These 21 T cell receptor beta chains came from one sample sequenced in a study of cytomegalovirus exposure and HLA in healthy donors. Primers included in the PCR were 60 Vbeta and 13 Jbeta primers. Produced via immunoSEQ multiplex PCR; TCRdb's table is partial and in-frame only. Here the sample spans approximately 160,000 clones, 68% being singletons. What was sequenced was PBMCs. The receptors stem from a man in his fifties in good health and CMV-seronegative.

The chain combines TRBV4-2 with TRBJ2-3; 7 nucleotides line up with TRBD1. Germline V CDR1 and CDR2: LGHNA, YNFKEQ. The CDR3 sequence is 19 residues long. V gave up 2 bases and J gave up 2 bases; unmatched junction bases: 16. The CDR3 DNA reads as TGTGCCAGCAGCCAAAAAAGCACCCCTACAGGGGTCAACACAGATACGCAGTATTTT. Its translation is CASSQKSTPTGVNTDTQYF.

This chain joins TRBV6-5 and TRBJ1-2; a weak D match, TRBD1 (5 bases). Germline CDR1 is MNHEY and CDR2 is SVGAGI. V lost 6 bases and J lost 5, with 16 bases in between. There are 14 residues in the CDR3. The CDR3 sequence: CASSSATAAYGYTF. The DNA of the CDR3 is TGTGCCAGCAGCTCTGCGACAGCTGCGTATGGCTACACCTTC.

The rearrangement links TRBV5-6 to TRBJ1-3; 8 positions match TRBD1. V lost 5 bases and J lost 4; bases outside the gene matches: 5. The germline V gene encodes CDR1 SGHDT and CDR2 YYEEEE. CDR3 length: 14 residues. CDR3 bases: TGTGCCAGCAGTGACAGGGGTAGGGGAAACACCATATATTTT. Its protein product is CASSDRGRGNTIYF. The complete variable domain, with remaining parts taken from reference TRBV5-6 and TRBJ1-3, reads DAGVTQSPTHLIKTRGQQVTLRCSPKSGHDTVSWYQQALGQGPQFIFQYYEEEERQRGNFPDRFSGHQFPNYSSELNVNALLLGDSALYLCASSDRGRGNTIYFGEGSWLTVV.

This clone was counted a single time. The rearrangement uses TRBV7-9 and TRBJ1-2, with D maybe TRBD1 (6 bases). Germline V gene lookup returns CDR1 SEHNR and CDR2 FQNEAQ (reference sequence). Trimming cost V 5 bases and J 3 bases, with 22 bases left between them. The CDR3 extends over 17 amino acids. The CDR3 loop reads CASSPSGTQAFYYGYTF. In nucleotides, the CDR3 is TGTGCCAGCAGCCCTTCCGGGACACAAGCTTTTTACTATGGCTACACCTTC.

The chain has TRBV11-2 and TRBJ1-1; 8 bases are a match to TRBD1. The length of the CDR3 is 15 residues. The germline CDR1 and CDR2 sequences are SGHAT and FQNNGV. V lost 3 bases to trimming and J lost 0 bases; unmatched junction nucleotides: 3. CDR3 residues: CASSFTGGLNTEAFF. The CDR3 DNA is TGTGCCAGCAGCTTTACAGGGGGTCTGAACACTGAAGCTTTCTTT.

The chain recombines TRBV28 with TRBJ2-3; 7 positions agree with TRBD1. Per germline, CDR1 MDHEN and CDR2 SYDVKM. The CDR3 runs to 14 residues. The trim removed 6 bases at V and 5 bases at J, leaving 8 bases unmatched. In nucleotides, the CDR3 is TGTGCCAGCAGCCATAGACAGGGAGAAGATACGCAGTATTTT. This encodes CASSHRQGEDTQYF.

The J gene is TRBJ2-3, the V gene TRBV6-5; D gene uncertain. This CDR3 is built from 13 residues. Germline lookup yields CDR1 MNHEY and CDR2 SVGAGI. The V and J ends lost 4 bases and 6 bases respectively, with 11 bases between them. Written as DNA, the CDR3 is TGTGCCAGCAGTTCCCCATTACGGGATACGCAGTATTTT. Translating gives CASSSPLRDTQYF.

The rearrangement links TRBV7-2 to TRBJ1-2; 12 nucleotides match TRBD1. Per germline, CDR1 SGHTA and CDR2 FQGNSA. The CDR3 length is 15 residues. The V segment lost 5 bases and the J segment 7 bases; nucleotides outside the gene matches: 8. The CDR3 bases are TGTGCCAGCAGCCGGCCGGGACAGGGGGCGAGTGGCTACACCTTC. Its translation: CASSRPGQGASGYTF.

The chain joins TRBV9 to TRBJ2-3; 9 positions match TRBD2. This CDR3 contains 16 residues. Germline V CDR1 and CDR2: SGDLS, YYNGEE. J was trimmed by 0 bases and V by 3 bases; bases with no gene match: 5. CDR3 nucleotide sequence: TGTGCCAGCAGCGACCCTAGCGGGGCTAGCACAGATACGCAGTATTTT. Amino acid sequence: CASSDPSGASTDTQYF.

This clone appeared a single time. The CDR3 loop reads CASSLMMRESNSPLHF. The CDR3 DNA reads TGTGCCAGCAGCTTGATGATGAGGGAGTCTAATTCACCCCTCCACTTT. The chain has TRBV5-6 and TRBJ1-6; D gene unclear. The V gene's germline CDR1 is SGHDT and CDR2 YYEEEE. Trimming took off 1 base at V and 6 bases at J, with 14 bases between the two ends. This CDR3 comprises 16 residues.

This clone was seen more than once but under ten times. The chain links TRBV27 to TRBJ1-4, with D uncertain. The V end lost 7 bases, the J end lost 4 bases, and 16 bases lay between the germline ends. Germline V lookup: CDR1 MNHEY, CDR2 SMNVEV (reference sequence). The CDR3 runs 15 residues. Here the CDR3 reads CASNSAGAGNEKLFF. DNA for the CDR3: TGTGCCAGCAATTCAGCGGGTGCGGGTAATGAAAAACTGTTTTTT.

This clone was seen more than once but under ten times. The chain joins TRBV7-9 to TRBJ1-4; no reliable D call. Trimming removed 5 bases from V and 0 bases from J, with 10 bases in between. CDR3 size: 15 residues. Germline CDR1 SEHNR, CDR2 FQNEAQ (reference sequence). CDR3 region: CASSHSSATNEKLFF. CDR3 sequence (DNA): TGTGCCAGCAGCCACAGTTCTGCAACTAATGAAAAACTGTTTTTT.

The gene calls are TRBV5-4 and TRBJ1-2; TRBD1 agrees at 11 bases. Germline CDR1 and CDR2: SGHNT and YYREEE (reference sequence). There are 15 residues in the CDR3. After removal of 1 base from V and 8 bases from J, the junction contained 7 bases not matched to a gene. CDR3 sequence reads: CASSLKDRGQGGYTF. The DNA for the CDR3 is TGTGCCAGCAGCTTGAAGGACAGGGGGCAGGGGGGCTACACCTTC.

The chain employs TRBV9 and TRBJ2-1; 12 bases line up with TRBD2. Looked up from germline, CDR1 is SGDLS and CDR2 is YYNGEE. V shed 4 bases and J 9 bases; nucleotides not matched to a gene: 8. The CDR3 length is 15 residues. Here the CDR3 reads CASSRLAGEVGEQFF. The CDR3 DNA reads TGTGCCAGCAGCCGACTAGCGGGGGAGGTGGGTGAGCAGTTCTTC.

In this sample, this clone turned up a few times. The chain joins TRBV7-6 to TRBJ2-3, with 8 bases that match TRBD2. The CDR3 extends over 16 amino acids. Unmatched junction bases numbered 7, after V lost 5 bases and J lost 0 bases. Per germline, CDR1 SGHVS and CDR2 FNYEAQ. The CDR3 region is CASSPRLASSTDTQYF. The DNA of the CDR3 is TGTGCCAGCAGCCCGCGACTAGCGTCTAGCACAGATACGCAGTATTTT.

This clone was counted only a few times. The V call is TRBV19, the J call TRBJ1-5; 8 bases match TRBD1. CDR3 size: 15 residues. The junction had 4 bases not matched to a gene; V was cut back by 2 bases and J by 4 bases. Germline V gene data show CDR1 as LNHDA and CDR2 as SQIVND (reference sequence). This CDR3 is CASSITGGRNQPQHF. The DNA of the CDR3 is TGTGCCAGTAGTATAACAGGGGGAAGGAATCAGCCCCAGCATTTT.

Comment on this clone: Relative to the germline gene, one junction end is altered; a read error may explain this. This CDR3 reads CASSVAGQRNTEAFF. The CDR3 nucleotides read TGCGCCAGCAGCGTCGCGGGACAGAGGAACACTGAGGCTTTCTTT. The V call is TRBV5-1, the J call TRBJ1-1, with 7 bases identical to TRBD1. The CDR3 has 15 amino acids. Germline assignment: CDR1 SGHRS and CDR2 YFSETQ.

This chain connects TRBV7-2 to TRBJ1-1; possible D gene TRBD1, 6 bases. CDR1 SGHTA and CDR2 FQGNSA come from the germline V gene. The V gene lost 5 bases and the J gene lost 1 base, with 11 bases spanning the gap. The CDR3 covers 14 residues. CDR3 loop: CASSPQGQNTEAFF. The CDR3 DNA sequence: TGTGCCAGCAGCCCCCAGGGGCAGAACACTGAAGCTTTCTTT.

The chain recombines TRBV2 with TRBJ1-1; 7 bases map to TRBD1. CDR1 SNHLY and CDR2 FYNNEI come from the germline V gene. V trimming: 8 bases; J trimming: 4 bases; junction bases outside the gene matches: 7. This CDR3 has 13 amino acids. CDR3 DNA: TGTGCCAGCGGGCAGGGGGTTTTCACTGAAGCTTTCTTT. This gives the protein CASGQGVFTEAFF.

CDR3 coding DNA: TGTGCCAGCAGCACTACCGGGACAGGGGGTGGAGAGACCCAGTACTTC. It encodes CASSTTGTGGGETQYF. The chain has TRBV7-8 and TRBJ2-5; 11 positions agree with TRBD1. V dropped 5 bases and J dropped 4; count of bases not matched to a gene: 9. The CDR3 runs 16 residues. Germline CDR1 SGHVS, CDR2 FQNEAQ.

The genes are TRBV7-6 and TRBJ2-2; a weak D match, TRBD1 (6 bases). The CDR3 loop spans 17 amino acids. Trimming removed 5 bases at V and 0 bases at J, with 16 bases between. Germline assignment: CDR1 SGHVS and CDR2 FNYEAQ. The CDR3 bases are TGTGCCAGCAGCCCCTCCGGGACAACCTCGAACACCGGGGAGCTGTTTTTT. Translated, it gives CASSPSGTTSNTGELFF.